This TCR beta chain emerged from a study of glioma-infiltrating T cells (dated by TCRdb to 2016 to 2017). Regarding the study in general: TCR alpha- and beta-chain repertoires were sequenced from glioma tissue, non-neoplastic brain tissue and matched peripheral blood mononuclear cells. To measure divergence between tissue and blood T-cell populations, each tissue-infiltrating repertoire was compared with the peripheral blood repertoire of the same patient. The paired cohort comprised three low-grade glioma patients, 7 or 8 primary glioblastoma patients and three non-glioma patients contributing non-neoplastic brain tissue.

The germline V and J ends show losses of 0 bases and 0 bases respectively, and no gene match explains 7 bases of the junction. The CDR3 has 18 amino acids, counting the end cysteine and phenylalanine. This entry keeps only the CDR3 DNA: 54 bases, framed from base 1. CDR1 and CDR2 (MNHEY, SVGEGT) derive from the germline V gene. The iRepertoire nested amplicon-rescue multiplex PCR (arm-PCR) platform was used to amplify TCR alpha and beta CDR3 regions from RNA. One-step reverse transcription and amplification used about 95-400 ng of tissue mRNA or PBMC total RNA as input. Following bead purification, Illumina adapters were added by a secondary multiplex PCR, and libraries between 200 and 400 bp were gel-purified. Demultiplexing relied on internal 6-nucleotide barcodes carried by the libraries. Libraries were sequenced on an Illumina MiSeq with 2x220 or 2x250 nucleotide paired-end reads. The published analysis was carried out like this. FLASH 1.2.11 was used to merge paired reads, and BWA-MEM then aligned the reads to the GRCh37 human genome before TRA and TRB reads were extracted. An IMGT-derived reference of cassette sequences and CDR3 motifs, with pseudogenes included, was used for V and J assignment. Reads were translated in three frames, and productive CDR3s were defined by a C…FGXG motif without stop codons. A clonotype was defined as a unique combination of a V-J cassette pair and a CDR3 amino acid sequence. Filtering of reads was based on Hamming distance, with the threshold set by the sequence error rate of each sample in mapped regions. The public sequencing data were trimmed at Q25 with fastp and processed into clonotypes with MiXCR by TCRdb, which kept only in-frame beta chains. Entries are consolidated by CDR3 protein sequence, retaining the most common genes and DNA. TCRdb, rather than the study authors, made the V and J calls. Here the sample has over 80,000 distinct CDR3 sequences; around 42% occur a single time. Together, the top ten hold around two fifths of the sample.

This clonotype occurred many times. This clone's antigen is unknown. Base quality data are lacking; no much larger clone is found one base away. The paper's findings and limits, for the study overall: Tissue and blood shared very few CDR3 sequences, a result attributed to high CDR3 diversity and limited sampling. VJ-independent divergence between tissue and blood was below expectation in non-neoplastic patients but above expectation in all gliomas, especially low-grade gliomas. Group comparisons were based on small numbers of patients: three non-neoplastic, three low-grade glioma and roughly eight glioblastoma patients.

This receptor was obtained from a human donor with low-grade glioma or glioblastoma, undergoing nonglioma brain surgery, or in good health (not recorded which). Recombination joined TRBV6-2 or TRBV6-3 with TRBJ2-5, and 10 bases in between align with TRBD2. Sequencing was done on a sample of glioma tissue, nonneoplastic brain tissue, or PBMCs (not recorded which). The DNA sequence is as follows: TGTGCCAGCAGTTACTCGACTTCCGGACTAGCGGACCAAGAGACCCAGTACTTC. It translates to CASSYSTSGLADQETQYF.